The clone carrying this TCR beta chain came up a few times. Germline V gene sequence: CDR1 SQVTM, CDR2 ANQGSEA. CDR3 length: 13 amino acids. V lost 5 bases, J lost 6 bases, and 14 bases lay in between. This record belongs to a study of CD8+ T cells in alopecia areata. The sequencing template was cDNA reverse transcribed from extracted RNA. Profiled with immunoSEQ multiplex PCR; TCRdb holds only in-frame clones, not every one. The sample yields about 150,000 clones, about 53% seen once. Sampling of alopecia areata patients yielded lesional scalp punch biopsies as well as peripheral blood. The V gene is TRBV29-1, the J gene TRBJ2-1, with a possible D match to TRBD2 (6 bases). The sequence was collected from a human donor with alopecia areata. The starting material was CD8+ T cells sorted from blood, obtained at week 0. As DNA, the CDR3 is TGCAGCGTTCGCGGCGGGGCGGTCAATGAGCAGTTCTTC. This encodes CSVRGGAVNEQFF.